This T cell receptor (beta chain) emerged from a study of PD-L1 blockade in urothelial cancer. In the study overall: The patients had undergone anywhere from 0 to 3 prior chemotherapy regimens. The study recovered a median of roughly 140,000 T cells per blood sample.

General study findings and limits: Patients with below-median pretreatment blood clonality survived longer.

In regard to this clone: Its antigen remains unknown.

Here immunoSEQ multiplex PCR was the method, and the copy in TCRdb shows in-frame clones only, minus some. The sample shows more than 40,000 clones, around 82% of them seen only once. Noted time point: peripheral blood 6 weeks after treatment start. For each patient, 1 to 8 samples were obtained, pretreatment and on-treatment. Sequences were derived from PBMCs, sampled around atezolizumab (anti-PD-L1) treatment. The sequence derives from a man in his sixties with urothelial cancer.

The CDR3 protein is CASSGTGGNEQFF. CDR3 coding DNA: TGTGCCAGCAGTGGAACAGGGGGAAATGAGCAGTTCTTC. The chain is built from TRBV6-6 and TRBJ2-1, with 8 bases aligning to TRBD1. The V segment lost 5 bases and the J segment 7 bases; nucleotides outside the gene matches: 4. The CDR3 length is 13 residues. CDR1 and CDR2 from the germline V gene are MNHNY and SVGAGI (reference sequence).